This T cell receptor beta chain was identified during a study of cytomegalovirus exposure and HLA in healthy donors. Turning to this clone: Its matching antigen is unknown.

Study-wide results and limits: The investigators catalogued 164 TCR beta chains as cytomegalovirus-associated. The majority of TCR sequences were rare, yet some public TCRs appeared in many donors. One later analysis, an examination of the 100 to 150 validation repertoires, found that first-cohort TCR clusters tended to co-occur in them.

The table came from immunoSEQ multiplex PCR; TCRdb's copy has only in-frame clones and leaves some out. The profile shows 100,000 to 150,000 clones, 90% to 96% of them singletons. The CDR3 extends over 13 amino acids. The germline V gene has CDR1 SGHNT and CDR2 YYREEE (reference sequence). Germline trimming cut 4 bases from V and 5 bases from J; bases unmatched to any gene: 3. The sequencing input was PBMCs. The rearrangement joins TRBV5-4 to TRBJ1-5; 7 nucleotides match TRBD1. This clonotype originated in a man between 18 and 35 years old in good health and CMV-seronegative. CDR3 loop: CASSQGGDQPQHF. In DNA, the CDR3 is TGTGCCAGCAGCCAGGGGGGAGATCAGCCCCAGCATTTT.